A selection of T cell receptor beta chains follows, all from one sample in a study of CD8+ T cells in alopecia areata. The protocol was immunoSEQ multiplex PCR, while the TCRdb copy is restricted to in-frame clones and leaves out a portion. The sample carries hundreds of thousands of clones, roughly two thirds recorded once. This specimen consisted of CD4+ T cells sorted from blood, obtained at week 0. These receptors originate from a human donor with alopecia areata. CDR3s include the opening cysteine and the closing phenylalanine or tryptophan. The order of the fields is CDR3 protein, CDR3 DNA, CDR3 length, J gene, D gene, V gene. D genes are given only for firm matches.

CDR3 protein: CSVGGGQVEQFF; CDR3 DNA: TGCAGCGTTGGAGGGGGACAGGTAGAGCAGTTCTTC; CDR3 length: 12; J gene: TRBJ2-1; D gene: TRBD1; V gene: TRBV29-1
CDR3 protein: CASSGFRTNEQFF; CDR3 DNA: TGTGCCAGCAGTGGATTCAGGACCAATGAGCAGTTCTTC; CDR3 length: 13; J gene: TRBJ2-1; D gene: -; V gene: TRBV2
CDR3 protein: CASSLSFPGANVLTF; CDR3 DNA: TGCGCCAGCAGCTTAAGTTTTCCTGGGGCCAACGTCCTGACTTTC; CDR3 length: 15; J gene: TRBJ2-6; D gene: -; V gene: TRBV5-1
CDR3 protein: CASSRTGKPPLHF; CDR3 DNA: TGTGCCAGCAGCCGGACAGGGAAGCCACCCCTCCACTTT; CDR3 length: 13; J gene: TRBJ1-6; D gene: TRBD1; V gene: TRBV6-5
CDR3 protein: CASSYPEKTAQETQYF; CDR3 DNA: TGTGCCAGCAGTTACCCAGAAAAGACAGCCCAAGAGACCCAGTACTTC; CDR3 length: 16; J gene: TRBJ2-5; D gene: -; V gene: TRBV6-5
CDR3 protein: CASSPSPVGRYTTDTQYF; CDR3 DNA: TGTGCCAGCAGTCCCTCCCCCGTAGGCCGATACACCACAGATACGCAGTATTTT; CDR3 length: 18; J gene: TRBJ2-3; D gene: -; V gene: TRBV7-9
CDR3 protein: CASSPTQGAAQPQHF; CDR3 DNA: TGTGCCAGCAGCCCGACCCAGGGGGCGGCTCAGCCCCAGCATTTT; CDR3 length: 15; J gene: TRBJ1-5; D gene: TRBD1; V gene: TRBV7-8
CDR3 protein: CASSQDWTASYEQYF; CDR3 DNA: TGCGCCAGCAGCCAAGATTGGACAGCCTCCTACGAGCAGTACTTC; CDR3 length: 15; J gene: TRBJ2-7; D gene: -; V gene: TRBV4-3
CDR3 protein: CSAGTSGGYEQYF; CDR3 DNA: TGCAGCGCAGGGACTAGCGGGGGCTACGAGCAGTACTTC; CDR3 length: 13; J gene: TRBJ2-7; D gene: TRBD2; V gene: TRBV29-1
CDR3 protein: CASSHDGGTGNQPQHF; CDR3 DNA: TGCGCCAGCAGCCATGATGGAGGAACGGGCAATCAGCCCCAGCATTTT; CDR3 length: 16; J gene: TRBJ1-5; D gene: -; V gene: TRBV4-1
CDR3 protein: CASSQDGQPQHF; CDR3 DNA: TGTGCCAGCAGCCAAGACGGGCAGCCCCAGCATTTT; CDR3 length: 12; J gene: TRBJ1-5; D gene: -; V gene: TRBV2
CDR3 protein: CASRPPYGSDTQYF; CDR3 DNA: TGTGCCAGCAGGCCCCCCTATGGGTCAGATACGCAGTATTTT; CDR3 length: 14; J gene: TRBJ2-3; D gene: -; V gene: TRBV27